These 20 T cell receptor beta chains were sequenced from one sample in a study of blood T cell repertoires in COVID-19. The method was immunoSEQ multiplex PCR; TCRdb's version includes in-frame clones alone and lacks a portion of them. The data contain 200,000 to 300,000 clones, roughly 84% of them singletons. Sequenced input: peripheral blood. The receptors originated from a man aged 55 to 70 with acute or convalescent COVID-19.

This chain connects TRBV19 to TRBJ2-7; 10 bases fit TRBD2. V dropped 4 bases and J dropped 2; count of bases not matched to a gene: 11. This CDR3 region has 17 residues. CDR1 LNHDA and CDR2 SQIVND come from the germline V gene (reference sequence). The CDR3 sequence is CASSKQTTSGNTYEQYF. CDR3 DNA: TGTGCCAGTAGTAAACAGACCACTAGCGGGAATACCTACGAGCAGTACTTC.

V is TRBV3-1 (or the pseudogene TRBV3-2) and J is TRBJ1-4, with D possibly TRBD1 on 5 matching bases. CDR3 length equals 16 residues. Germline lookup yields CDR1 LGHDT and CDR2 YNNKEL (reference sequence). V was pared by 0 bases and J by 3 bases, with 11 bases between. The CDR3 nucleotides read TGTGCCAGCAGCCAAGATGGAGGGGCGCCTAATGAAAAACTGTTTTTT. Its translation: CASSQDGGAPNEKLFF.

The genes are TRBV5-1 and TRBJ1-1, with 8 nucleotides matching TRBD1. Germline CDR1 reads SGHRS; CDR2 reads YFSETQ. The V gene end was trimmed by 4 bases and the J gene end by 6 bases; junction bases not matched to a gene: 5. The CDR3 is 13 amino acids. The CDR3 is CASSLEQGAEAFF. CDR3 in DNA: TGCGCCAGCAGCCTGGAACAGGGGGCTGAAGCTTTCTTT.

Concerning this clone: The junction departs from the called germline gene at one end, perhaps through a read error. The rearrangement links TRBV11-2 to TRBJ1-6, with a tentative D call TRBD1 (6 bases). The germline gives CDR1 SGHAT, CDR2 FQNNGV. This CDR3 has 16 amino acids. CDR3 coding DNA: TGTGCCAGCAGCTTAGAACAGGGCTCCTTTAATTCACCCCTCCACTTT. Its protein product is CASSLEQGSFNSPLHF. Full variable domain (missing parts from reference TRBV11-2 and TRBJ1-6): EAGVAQSPRYKIIEKRQSVAFWCNPISGHATLYWYQQILGQGPKLLIQFQNNGVVDDSQLPKDRFSAERLKGVDSTLKIQPAKLEDSAVYLCASSLEQGSFNSPLHFGNGTRLTVT.

The V and J genes are TRBV12-5 and TRBJ1-5, with TRBD1 as a possible D gene (6 bases). CDR3 length: 15 residues. The V end lost 6 bases, the J end lost 2 bases, and 14 bases lay between the germline ends. Germline V gene sequence: CDR1 LGHNT, CDR2 FRNRAP. CDR3: CASGLEQGGNQPQHF. CDR3 coding DNA: TGTGCTAGTGGACTAGAACAGGGTGGCAATCAGCCCCAGCATTTT.

The chain carries TRBV20-1 and TRBJ1-1, with unresolved D. The CDR3 consists of 11 residues. Trimming cost V 4 bases and J 5 bases, with 8 bases left between them. Germline V lookup: CDR1 DFQATT, CDR2 SNEGSKA (reference sequence). The CDR3, as DNA: TGCAGTGCTAAGAGGTGGACTGAAGCTTTCTTT. Encoded protein: CSAKRWTEAFF.

Only one count was recorded for this clone. The chain uses TRBV10-3 and TRBJ2-2, with a possible D match to TRBD2 (6 bases). The length of the CDR3 is 15 residues. Germline lookup yields CDR1 ENHRY and CDR2 SYGVKD. V gave up 6 bases and J gave up 2 bases, with 13 bases separating them. The CDR3 spells CAISGGAGNTGELFF. DNA for the CDR3: TGTGCCATCAGCGGGGGTGCGGGAAACACCGGGGAGCTGTTTTTT.

The chain carries TRBV9 and TRBJ2-7; TRBD2 matches 9 bases. V lost 0 bases, J lost 2 bases, and 3 bases stayed unmatched. The CDR3 extends over 15 amino acids. The germline gives CDR1 SGDLS, CDR2 YYNGEE. The DNA of the CDR3 is TGTGCCAGCAGCGTAGAGAGCGGGGGGACCTACGAGCAGTACTTC. Amino acids: CASSVESGGTYEQYF.

The rearrangement links TRBV20-1 to TRBJ2-2; D remains ambiguous. The CDR3 is 12 amino acids. CDR1 and CDR2 from the germline V gene are DFQATT and SNEGSKA (reference sequence). V shed 3 bases and J shed 7 bases, with 9 bases lying between them. CDR3 protein: CSASTVYGELFF. CDR3 DNA: TGCAGTGCTAGTACGGTTTACGGGGAGCTGTTTTTT.

This clone appeared a few times. The chain uses TRBV4-2 and TRBJ2-7, with 8 bases lining up with TRBD1. V lost 3 bases to trimming and J lost 2 bases; unmatched junction nucleotides: 6. This CDR3 has 15 amino acids. The germline gives CDR1 LGHNA, CDR2 YNFKEQ. The CDR3 loop reads CASSQWAGGAYEQYF. CDR3 nucleotides: TGTGCCAGCAGCCAGTGGGCAGGGGGCGCCTACGAGCAGTACTTC.

The gene calls are TRBV5-5 and TRBJ1-1, with 7 bases identical to TRBD1. Germline V gene lookup returns CDR1 SGHKS and CDR2 YYEKEE (reference sequence). This CDR3 contains 16 residues. With V trimmed by 0 bases and J by 1 base, 6 bases remained unmatched. CDR3 in amino acids: CASSLGAGQTNTEAFF. The CDR3 DNA reads TGTGCCAGCAGCTTGGGGGCGGGACAGACGAACACTGAAGCTTTCTTT.

The chain links TRBV15 to TRBJ1-2, with D maybe TRBD1 (5 bases). CDR3 size: 15 residues. The germline V gene encodes CDR1 LNHNV and CDR2 YYDKDF (reference sequence). V lost 0 bases, J lost 1 base, and 9 bases lay in between. The CDR3 here is CATSREWGLNYGYTF. The CDR3 coding sequence is TGTGCCACCAGCAGAGAGTGGGGCCTTAACTATGGCTACACCTTC.

This chain joins TRBV19 and TRBJ2-1; 7 bases map to TRBD1. Germline V gene sequence: CDR1 LNHDA, CDR2 SQIVND (reference sequence). With V trimmed by 5 bases and J by 4 bases, 14 bases remained unmatched. The CDR3 is made up of 17 amino acids. The CDR3 DNA follows: TGTGCCAGTAGTTGGGTCGACAGGGCCACCGCTTACAATGAGCAGTTCTTC. Amino acid sequence: CASSWVDRATAYNEQFF.

The chain employs TRBV4-1 and TRBJ2-4; 9 nucleotides match TRBD1. This CDR3 has 20 residues. The germline gives CDR1 MGHRA, CDR2 YSYEKL. J was trimmed by 0 bases and V by 0 bases; bases with no gene match: 12. The CDR3 reads CASSQEVTFGTGLAKNIQYF. The DNA for the CDR3 is TGCGCCAGCAGCCAAGAAGTGACGTTTGGGACAGGGTTAGCCAAAAACATTCAGTACTTC.

The chain couples TRBV6-5 to TRBJ2-7; 12 bases are a match to TRBD1. The CDR3 is 15 amino acids. Per the germline V gene, CDR1 is MNHEY and CDR2 is SVGAGI. Trimming at V came to 6 bases and at J to 4 bases, leaving 7 bases not matched to a gene. The CDR3 here is CASRSRDRGLYEQYF. In DNA, the CDR3 is TGTGCCAGCAGGTCCCGGGACAGGGGGCTTTACGAGCAGTACTTC.

The chain couples TRBV5-4 to TRBJ2-7; 12 nucleotides align to TRBD1. This CDR3 spans 15 amino acids. V gave up 1 base and J gave up 7 bases; unmatched junction bases: 6. CDR1 and CDR2 from the germline V gene are SGHNT and YYREEE (reference sequence). CDR3 amino acids: CASSLPGQGAVEQYF. DNA of the CDR3: TGTGCCAGCAGCTTGCCGGGACAGGGGGCGGTGGAGCAGTACTTC. The full variable domain, in which reference TRBV5-4 and TRBJ2-7 provide the parts outside the CDR3, is ETGVTQSPTHLIKTRGQQVTLRCSSQSGHNTVSWYQQALGQGPQFIFQYYREEENGRGNFPPRFSGLQFPNYSSELNVNALELDDSALYLCASSLPGQGAVEQYFGPGTRLTVT.

The chain carries TRBV5-4 and TRBJ1-4; 9 nucleotides agree with TRBD1. This CDR3 region has 14 residues. Germline V gives CDR1 SGHNT, CDR2 YYREEE (reference sequence). Trimming at V came to 4 bases and at J to 8 bases, leaving 6 bases not matched to a gene. The CDR3 bases are TGTGCCAGCAGCGAGGGACAGGGTCGGGAAAAACTGTTTTTT. It encodes CASSEGQGREKLFF. The whole variable domain, remainder taken from reference TRBV5-4 and TRBJ1-4, is ETGVTQSPTHLIKTRGQQVTLRCSSQSGHNTVSWYQQALGQGPQFIFQYYREEENGRGNFPPRFSGLQFPNYSSELNVNALELDDSALYLCASSEGQGREKLFFGSGTQLSVL.

In this sample, this clone turned up a few times. The chain uses TRBV7-3 and TRBJ2-7; 9 nucleotides line up with TRBD1. V trimming: 5 bases; J trimming: 2 bases; junction bases outside the gene matches: 7. The CDR3 covers 15 residues. Per germline, CDR1 SGHTA and CDR2 FQGTGA. As DNA, the CDR3 is TGTGCCAGCAGCCAAGCGGGACAGGGCCCCTACGAGCAGTACTTC. This gives the protein CASSQAGQGPYEQYF.

V usage is TRBV5-1 and J usage is TRBJ2-2; 7 positions match TRBD2. This CDR3 has 14 amino acids. Trimming took 5 bases from V and 0 from J; bases not matched to a gene: 1. The V gene's germline CDR1 is SGHRS and CDR2 YFSETQ. The CDR3 nucleotides read TGCGCCAGCAGGGGGACTACGAACACCGGGGAGCTGTTTTTT. This encodes CASRGTTNTGELFF. Combining the CDR3 with reference TRBV5-1 and TRBJ2-2 gives the whole variable domain KAGVTQTPRYLIKTRGQQVTLSCSPISGHRSVSWYQQTPGQGLQFLFEYFSETQRNKGNFPGRFSGRQFSNSRSEMNVSTLELGDSALYLCASRGTTNTGELFFGEGSRLTVL.

The J gene is TRBJ2-5, the V gene TRBV12-3 or TRBV12-4; 7 bases match TRBD2. This CDR3 is 13 amino acids long. V lost 2 bases to trimming and J lost 7 bases; unmatched junction nucleotides: 4. CDR3 in DNA: TGTGCCAGCAGTTTATGGGGGGAGGGGACCCAGTACTTC. It translates to CASSLWGEGTQYF.